What follows are 30 T cell receptor beta chains derived from one specimen sequenced in a study of cytomegalovirus exposure and HLA in healthy donors. The study ran its PCR with 60 Vbeta and 13 Jbeta primers. The table came from immunoSEQ multiplex PCR; TCRdb's copy has only in-frame clones and leaves some out. The table lists about 120,000 clones, more than 60% of them singletons. The specimen sequenced was PBMCs. The receptors were gathered from a woman between 40 and 50 years old in good health and CMV-seropositive.

CDR3 loop: CSVEPAGGKRNEQFF. CDR3 DNA sequence: TGCAGCGTTGAACCAGCGGGAGGGAAGAGAAATGAGCAGTTCTTC. The rearrangement links TRBV29-1 to TRBJ2-1; 10 nucleotides line up with TRBD2. CDR3 length: 15 amino acids. V lost 2 bases to trimming and J lost 7 bases; unmatched junction nucleotides: 8. Germline CDR1 SQVTM, CDR2 ANQGSEA.

The chain carries TRBV28 and TRBJ2-2, with 10 bases aligning to TRBD2. V trimming: 4 bases; J trimming: 5 bases; junction bases outside the gene matches: 4. Germline CDR1 reads MDHEN; CDR2 reads SYDVKM. CDR3 length: 15 residues. The CDR3 here is CASSSSGSGTGELFF. The CDR3 DNA reads as TGTGCCAGCAGTTCTAGCGGGAGCGGAACCGGGGAGCTGTTTTTT.

The chain carries TRBV7-3 and TRBJ2-1; a possible D gene is TRBD2 (6 bases). V lost 2 bases to trimming and J lost 5 bases, with 7 bases between them. The CDR3 is made up of 13 amino acids. Germline CDR1 is SGHTA and CDR2 is FQGTGA. The DNA for the CDR3 is TGTGCCAGCAGCTTATGGGAGGACAATGAGCAGTTCTTC. Its protein is CASSLWEDNEQFF.

This chain connects TRBV9 to TRBJ2-5; D may be TRBD2 (7 bases). The V gene's germline CDR1 is SGDLS and CDR2 YYNGEE. This CDR3 comprises 14 residues. V gave up 3 bases and J gave up 5 bases, with 14 bases separating them. The CDR3 region has the DNA TGTGCCAGCAGCGACCGGGGGGCCGGGGAGACCCAGTACTTC. Its translation: CASSDRGAGETQYF.

The chain employs TRBV5-6 and TRBJ2-1; 7 bases line up with TRBD1. V gave up 3 bases and J gave up 0 bases; unmatched junction bases: 6. CDR1 and CDR2 from the germline V gene are SGHDT and YYEEEE. This CDR3 spans 16 amino acids. The CDR3 DNA sequence: TGTGCCAGCAGCTGGGGACAGATCAGCTCCTACAATGAGCAGTTCTTC. Amino acid sequence: CASSWGQISSYNEQFF.

This chain uses TRBV13 with TRBJ1-1; no definite D call. This CDR3 contains 14 residues. The germline V gene has CDR1 PRHDT and CDR2 FYEKMQ (reference sequence). Trimming removed 1 base at V and 3 bases at J, with 9 bases between. The CDR3 DNA reads TGTGCCAGCAGCTTAGCAGGATACTACACTGAAGCTTTCTTT. Amino acid sequence: CASSLAGYYTEAFF.

The chain carries TRBV27 and TRBJ1-5; D ambiguous. Germline loops: CDR1 MNHEY, CDR2 SMNVEV (reference sequence). This CDR3 contains 16 residues. Trimming pared 5 bases from V and 2 bases from J, leaving 16 bases between. DNA of the CDR3: TGTGCCAGCAGTCCCCACGTTGGGCAGGGCAATCAGCCCCAGCATTTT. This gives the protein CASSPHVGQGNQPQHF.

The chain is built from TRBV5-1 and TRBJ2-2; no definite D call. Germline values: CDR1 SGHRS, CDR2 YFSETQ. V lost 2 bases, J lost 2 bases, and 7 bases lay in between. The CDR3 extends over 14 amino acids. The CDR3 sequence is CASSFGANTGELFF. CDR3 in DNA: TGCGCCAGCAGCTTCGGAGCAAACACCGGGGAGCTGTTTTTT.

Concerning this clone: Germline is not matched at one junction end, which may reflect a read error. The gene calls are TRBV5-6 and TRBJ1-2, with 11 bases aligning to TRBD1. CDR1 SGHDT and CDR2 YYEEEE come from the germline V gene. The CDR3 covers 16 residues. In DNA, the CDR3 is TGTGCCAGCAGCCCCTACGCGGACAGGGGGCTGAGTGGCTACCCCTTC. Residues: CASSPYADRGLSGYPF.

The CDR3 loop reads CASSLRMGQEGGNTEAFF. The CDR3 DNA is TGCGCCAGCAGCTTACGAATGGGACAGGAAGGAGGGAACACTGAAGCTTTCTTT. The J gene is TRBJ1-1, the V gene TRBV5-1; 8 nucleotides align to TRBD1. This CDR3 is built from 18 residues. V lost 2 bases to trimming and J lost 1 base; unmatched junction nucleotides: 13. Germline V lookup: CDR1 SGHRS, CDR2 YFSETQ. Looking up the rest from reference TRBV5-1 and TRBJ1-1 gives the full variable domain: KAGVTQTPRYLIKTRGQQVTLSCSPISGHRSVSWYQQTPGQGLQFLFEYFSETQRNKGNFPGRFSGRQFSNSRSEMNVSTLELGDSALYLCASSLRMGQEGGNTEAFFGQGTRLTVV.

V and J are TRBV5-6 and TRBJ1-1, with 8 bases aligning to TRBD1. The V gene end was trimmed by 4 bases and the J gene end by 6 bases; junction bases not matched to a gene: 5. Per the germline V gene, CDR1 is SGHDT and CDR2 is YYEEEE. This CDR3 is built from 13 residues. CDR3 bases: TGTGCCAGCAGCGACAGGGGTAGCGCTGAAGCTTTCTTT. Its protein is CASSDRGSAEAFF.

V usage is TRBV19 and J usage is TRBJ1-5, with D uncertain. The CDR3 length is 16 residues. Per the germline V gene, CDR1 is LNHDA and CDR2 is SQIVND (reference sequence). Trimming cost V 0 bases and J 4 bases, with 13 bases left between them. CDR3 loop: CASSIDVSGWNQPQHF. As DNA, the CDR3 is TGTGCCAGTAGTATAGATGTGTCGGGGTGGAATCAGCCCCAGCATTTT.

The chain couples TRBV5-1 to TRBJ2-3, with 7 bases matching TRBD1. Germline V gives CDR1 SGHRS, CDR2 YFSETQ. The CDR3 length is 15 residues. V lost 4 bases to trimming and J lost 0 bases; unmatched junction nucleotides: 5. CDR3 nucleotide sequence: TGCGCCAGCAGCCGGACAGGTCTTAGCACAGATACGCAGTATTTT. Translated: CASSRTGLSTDTQYF.

The V call is TRBV12-5, the J call TRBJ1-6, with 8 bases that match TRBD1. The CDR3 runs to 14 residues. With V trimmed by 6 bases and J by 10 bases, 8 bases remained unmatched. Germline CDR1 is LGHNT and CDR2 is FRNRAP. The CDR3 reads CASGPGQGKSPLHF. CDR3 sequence (DNA): TGTGCTAGTGGCCCAGGACAGGGAAAATCACCCCTCCACTTT.

This clone was counted between two and nine times. The genes are TRBV5-6 and TRBJ1-3, with 10 bases fitting TRBD1. This CDR3 region has 16 residues. The V and J ends lost 0 bases and 4 bases, in that order; junction bases with no gene match: 4. Germline values: CDR1 SGHDT, CDR2 YYEEEE. CDR3 sequence: CASSLVGQGVGNTIYF. The CDR3 DNA is TGTGCCAGCAGCTTGGTTGGACAGGGGGTCGGAAACACCATATATTTT.

The chain is built from TRBV2 and TRBJ1-1; D is unresolved. Germline CDR1 reads SNHLY; CDR2 reads FYNNEI. The CDR3 is 13 residues long. V was shortened by 5 bases and J by 0 bases, with 7 bases between the two germline ends. The CDR3 spells CASSPTVNTEAFF. The CDR3 nucleotides are TGTGCCAGCAGTCCGACTGTGAACACTGAAGCTTTCTTT. Complete variable domain (other parts from reference TRBV2 and TRBJ1-1): EPEVTQTPSHQVTQMGQEVILRCVPISNHLYFYWYRQILGQKVEFLVSFYNNEISEKSEIFDDQFSVERPDGSNFTLKIRSTKLEDSAMYFCASSPTVNTEAFFGQGTRLTVV.

The chain links TRBV6-5 to TRBJ1-2, with a weak D call TRBD1 (6 bases). The CDR3 covers 14 residues. CDR1 and CDR2 (germline): MNHEY, SVGAGI. The V end was cut by 5 bases, the J end by 7 bases, with 17 bases between. For the CDR3, the DNA is TGTGCCAGCAGTGCTACCGGGACAAGGCTTGGCTACACCTTC. Protein sequence: CASSATGTRLGYTF.

The CDR3 region has the DNA TGTGCCAGCAGACCGGGACAGGTTGTAAAACTGTTTTTT. It is translated as CASRPGQVVKLFF. This chain uses TRBV2 with TRBJ1-4, with 8 nucleotides matching TRBD1. The CDR3 has 13 residues. Germline CDR1 SNHLY, CDR2 FYNNEI. The junction had 7 bases not matched to a gene; V was cut back by 6 bases and J by 10 bases.

This clone was recorded once. The chain combines TRBV29-1 with TRBJ1-1, with D possibly matching TRBD1 (6 bases). Trimming left V 4 bases short and J 0 bases short, with 9 bases between. CDR3 length equals 13 residues. CDR1 and CDR2 from the germline V gene are SQVTM and ANQGSEA. CDR3 sequence reads: CSVVSGVNTEAFF. The DNA of the CDR3 is TGCAGCGTTGTGTCAGGGGTGAACACTGAAGCTTTCTTT.

A few counts support this clone. CDR3 nucleotides: TGTGCCAGTAGTATATCCCGACAGGGGCCGGTCCACGAGCAGTACTTC. Translation gives CASSISRQGPVHEQYF. This chain joins TRBV19 and TRBJ2-7, with 8 bases aligning to TRBD1. The trim removed 2 bases at V and 5 bases at J, leaving 11 bases unmatched. The CDR3 covers 16 residues. Per germline, CDR1 LNHDA and CDR2 SQIVND (reference sequence).

The chain has TRBV25-1 and TRBJ2-7; the D gene is possibly TRBD2 (5 bases). Trimming stripped 1 base from V and 1 base from J, with 14 bases between. The V gene's germline CDR1 is MGHDK and CDR2 SYGVNS. The CDR3 loop spans 16 amino acids. CDR3 sequence: CASSEWGELGSYEQYF. The CDR3 bases are TGTGCCAGCAGTGAATGGGGAGAGTTGGGATCCTACGAGCAGTACTTC.

The rearrangement uses TRBV27 and TRBJ2-2; weak D call: TRBD1 (5 bases). This CDR3 has 16 amino acids. Trimming removed 2 bases from V and 4 bases from J, with 14 bases in between. Per the germline V gene, CDR1 is MNHEY and CDR2 is SMNVEV (reference sequence). CDR3 sequence reads: CASSLRWQGRTGELFF. Written as DNA, the CDR3 is TGTGCCAGCAGTTTAAGGTGGCAGGGCCGCACCGGGGAGCTGTTTTTT.

This clone came up a few times. The chain couples TRBV5-4 to TRBJ1-4, with D perhaps matching TRBD1 (5 bases). Per the germline V gene, CDR1 is SGHNT and CDR2 is YYREEE (reference sequence). This CDR3 contains 16 residues. With 1 base removed from V and 5 bases from J, the gap between germline ends came to 15 bases. CDR3 coding DNA: TGTGCCAGCAGCTTGTTTGCTAGGGGCGTGAATGAAAAACTGTTTTTT. Residues: CASSLFARGVNEKLFF. Drawing the rest from reference TRBV5-4 and TRBJ1-4, the complete variable domain is ETGVTQSPTHLIKTRGQQVTLRCSSQSGHNTVSWYQQALGQGPQFIFQYYREEENGRGNFPPRFSGLQFPNYSSELNVNALELDDSALYLCASSLFARGVNEKLFFGSGTQLSVL.

This chain connects TRBV5-1 to TRBJ2-5; 12 bases align to TRBD2. This CDR3 is 16 amino acids long. V was clipped by 4 bases and J by 10 bases; unmatched bases: 14. Germline loops: CDR1 SGHRS, CDR2 YFSETQ. CDR3 nucleotides: TGCGCCAGCAGCACCCGACTAGCGGGGGACCAGGGGGACCAGTACTTC. Encoded protein: CASSTRLAGDQGDQYF.

The genes are TRBV19 and TRBJ1-5; D is unresolved. Trimming removed 6 bases at V and 5 bases at J, with 17 bases between. CDR1 LNHDA and CDR2 SQIVND come from the germline V gene (reference sequence). The CDR3 sequence is 15 residues long. The CDR3 region has the DNA TGTGCCAGTAGGAATACAGCCCGGTACGATCAGCCCCAGCATTTT. Amino acids: CASRNTARYDQPQHF. Complete variable domain (other parts from reference TRBV19 and TRBJ1-5): DGGITQSPKYLFRKEGQNVTLSCEQNLNHDAMYWYRQDPGQGLRLIYYSQIVNDFQKGDIAEGYSVSREKKESFPLTVTSAQKNPTAFYLCASRNTARYDQPQHFGDGTRLSIL.

To note about this clone: The same CDR3 is also encoded by other DNA sequences in this sample. J is TRBJ2-1 and V is TRBV7-2; 8 nucleotides align to TRBD2. Per germline, CDR1 SGHTA and CDR2 FQGNSA. This CDR3 comprises 15 residues. The V segment lost 1 base and the J segment 7 bases; nucleotides outside the gene matches: 6. CDR3 coding DNA: TGTGCCAGCAGCTTAGGGGTAGCGGGAAGGAATGAGCAGTTCTTC. It yields the protein CASSLGVAGRNEQFF.

This clone was found a few times. CDR3 nucleotides: TGTGCCAGCAGAACAGGGACTGGAAACACCATATATTTT. Its protein is CASRTGTGNTIYF. The chain employs TRBV27 and TRBJ1-3; the D gene is possibly TRBD1 (6 bases). CDR1 MNHEY and CDR2 SMNVEV come from the germline V gene (reference sequence). Trimming pared 6 bases from V and 2 bases from J, leaving 8 bases between. This CDR3 region has 13 residues.

In its sample, this clone was seen a few times. The V call is TRBV18, the J call TRBJ1-1, with D possibly being TRBD1 (6 bases). Germline-derived CDR1 and CDR2 are KGHSH and LQKENI. The CDR3 is made up of 16 amino acids. V lost 0 bases and J lost 3, with 14 bases in between. The DNA for the CDR3 is TGTGCCAGCTCACCACCACAAGGACAGACGCACACTGAAGCTTTCTTT. This gives the protein CASSPPQGQTHTEAFF. The whole variable domain, filled in from reference TRBV18 and TRBJ1-1, reads NAGVMQNPRHLVRRRGQEARLRCSPMKGHSHVYWYRQLPEEGLKFMVYLQKENIIDESGMPKERFSAEFPKEGPSILRIQQVVRGDSAAYFCASSPPQGQTHTEAFFGQGTRLTVV.

A few counts support this clone. This chain links TRBV28 with TRBJ2-1; 7 bases agree with TRBD2. The CDR3 covers 15 residues. Losses at the gene ends were 4 bases for V and 9 bases for J; bases not matched to a gene: 12. Looked up from germline, CDR1 is MDHEN and CDR2 is SYDVKM. This chain's CDR3 is CASSSPWEGRSEQFF. CDR3 bases: TGTGCCAGCAGTTCGCCTTGGGAGGGACGCAGTGAGCAGTTCTTC.

About this clone itself: This sample also contains other DNA sequences that code for the same CDR3. The rearrangement joins TRBV9 to TRBJ2-3; D call uncertain. The V and J ends lost 2 bases and 5 bases respectively, with 9 bases between them. CDR3 size: 13 residues. Germline V gives CDR1 SGDLS, CDR2 YYNGEE. CDR3 coding DNA: TGTGCCAGCAGCGTCAAAACGGGAGATACGCAGTATTTT. Protein sequence: CASSVKTGDTQYF.